One and the same sample provided the 2 T cell receptor beta chains below, sequenced in a study of blood T cell repertoires in COVID-19. Clones were sequenced by immunoSEQ multiplex PCR, and TCRdb holds only the in-frame ones, with some missing. Of 85,000 to 120,000 clones in the sample, about 85% were seen once. The sequenced sample consisted of peripheral blood. Receptor source: a woman aged 45-59 years with COVID-19, enrolled during active disease.

V and J are TRBV10-2 and TRBJ2-7; a weak D match, TRBD1 (5 bases). V dropped 0 bases and J dropped 5 bases, with 11 bases sitting between them. Per germline, CDR1 WSHSY and CDR2 SAAADI. The CDR3 is made up of 14 amino acids. As DNA, the CDR3 is TGCGCCAGCAGTGAGTCTAGCAGGGCCAACGAGCAGTACTTC. Its translation is CASSESSRANEQYF.

Written as DNA, the CDR3 is TGTGCCAGCAGCCCCACAGGGTTGCAGCCCCAGCATTTT. Amino acid sequence: CASSPTGLQPQHF. The chain joins TRBV7-9 to TRBJ1-5; D possibly corresponds to TRBD1 (6 bases). CDR3 length: 13 residues. Looked up from germline, CDR1 is SEHNR and CDR2 is FQNEAQ (reference sequence). V dropped 5 bases and J dropped 7 bases, with 12 bases sitting between them.